What follows is one TCR beta chain and its context. There is no known antigen for this receptor. No quality values exist for individual bases; no much larger clone is one base distant. These data originate in a study of immunodeficiency (dated by TCRdb to 2018 to 2020). Notes on the research overall: Repertoire analysis was performed to search for VDJ recombination defects and oligoclonality.

Study-level results and caveats: V-J pairing and productive entropy in CD4+ T cells appeared similar in patients and controls. In entropy comparisons, n=3 (open circles) was shown for patients versus healthy controls, and a thymic development effect was only suggested as possible. Based on top-100 and total clonotype frequencies, severe oligoclonality was found in patient CD8+ T cells but not in patient CD4+ T cells.

CD3+CD4+ T cells were sorted from fresh PBMCs before TCR sequencing. Genomic DNA was extracted with the QIAamp DNA Blood Mini Kit and sent for immunoSEQ repertoire analysis. Multiplex PCR was used to amplify CDR3 regions from a standard amount of genomic DNA template. The PCR products underwent sequencing on an Illumina platform. Concerning the study's data processing: Sequences were aligned to a reference, with V, D and J gene definitions taken from IMGT. To get rid of PCR and sequencing errors, closely related sequences were merged using a nearest-neighbor clustering algorithm. V, D and J usage was analyzed in productive unique and total sequences using ImmunoSEQ Analyzer tools and R version 3.6.1. TCRdb retrieved this table from immuneACCESS and kept in-frame rearrangements only. Not all clones are present; in checked studies, unresolved V genes account for under half, and no reason is known for the remainder. The V and J calls and the clone size are those of that table, but D and trimming were determined from the DNA. In all, the sample holds some 930 clones, and roughly nine tenths of those were seen once. The top ten clones comprise around 1.7% of the sample.

The CDR3 has 19 amino acids, counting the end cysteine and phenylalanine. Of all the DNA, just the CDR3 is kept, 57 bases in frame from base 1. Deletion took 2 bases off V and 0 bases off J, with a span of 20 bases between the germline ends. The germline V gene provides CDR1 LGHNT and CDR2 FRNRAP. The TCR originated in a female donor. The V and J genes are TRBV12-5 and TRBJ1-3; TRBD1 is perhaps the D gene, given 5 matching bases. The material sequenced was CD4+ T cells from blood. The DNA sequence reads TGTGCTAGTGGTTTGTCCATAGGGAAGGGGATCTACTCTGGAAACACCATATATTTT. Its amino acids are CASGLSIGKGIYSGNTIYF.